One and the same sample provided the 5 T cell receptor beta chains below, sequenced in a study of T cell repertoires in cytomegalovirus infection. TCRdb used MiXCR to reprocess the reads, holding one entry per CDR3 protein. The sample holds around 120,000 distinct CDR3 sequences, under 45% seen once. These receptors have no identified antigens. The specimen comprised CD8+ T cells from cultured PBMCs, sampled from culture after CMV antigen stimulation. The source of these receptors is a human donor in good health (CMV status not recorded). Some clones in this sample may be carry-over from other donors' samples.

This clonotype was detected only a few times. The chain is built from TRBV12-3 or TRBV12-4 and TRBJ2-2; D perhaps matches TRBD2 (5 bases). V lost 5 bases and J 0 bases, leaving 16 bases between the germline ends. The CDR3 spans 17 residues. The CDR3 sequence is CASSQRGAFSNTGELFF. CDR3 nucleotides: TGTGCCAGCAGTCAACGGGGTGCATTTTCGAACACCGGGGAGCTGTTTTTT.

This CDR3 is CASRPGGQINEQFF. The CDR3 nucleotides read TGTGCCAGCAGACCAGGGGGTCAGATCAATGAGCAGTTCTTC. The genes are TRBV27 and TRBJ2-1; 7 positions agree with TRBD1. This CDR3 has 14 residues. Per germline, CDR1 MNHEY and CDR2 SMNVEV (reference sequence). Trimming cost V 6 bases and J 6 bases; bases outside gene matches: 8.

This clonotype was recorded many times. This rearrangement joins TRBV28 to TRBJ1-1; D possibly corresponds to TRBD1 (5 bases). The ends were cut back, 6 bases at V and 3 bases at J, with 14 bases in the middle. Germline CDR1 reads MDHEN; CDR2 reads SYDVKM. CDR3 length equals 14 residues. This chain's CDR3 is CASSPNRGYTEAFF. DNA of the CDR3: TGTGCCAGCAGCCCCAATCGGGGGTACACTGAAGCTTTCTTT.

Many counts were recorded for this clonotype. J is TRBJ2-1 and V is TRBV7-2; D remains ambiguous. The length of the CDR3 is 13 residues. Germline CDR1 SGHTA, CDR2 FQGNSA. The V end lost 8 bases, the J end lost 0 bases, and 8 bases lay between the germline ends. The CDR3 DNA is TGTGCCAGCCGTCGGCCCTCCTACAATGAGCAGTTCTTC. Amino acids: CASRRPSYNEQFF. The whole variable domain, remainder taken from reference TRBV7-2 and TRBJ2-1, is GAGVSQSPSNKVTEKGKDVELRCDPISGHTALYWYRQSLGQGLEFLIYFQGNSAPDKSGLPSDRFSAERTGGSVSTLTIQRTQQEDSAVYLCASRRPSYNEQFFGPGTRLTVL.

V and J are TRBV7-9 and TRBJ1-1; D remains unclear. Trimming stripped 6 bases from V and 6 bases from J, with 11 bases between. Germline V gives CDR1 SEHNR, CDR2 FQNEAQ (reference sequence). CDR3 length equals 12 residues. CDR3 nucleotides: TGTGCCAGCAGTTTACCGATTCCTGAAGCTTTCTTT. Its protein product is CASSLPIPEAFF. Complete variable domain (other parts from reference TRBV7-9 and TRBJ1-1): DTGVSQNPRHKITKRGQNVTFRCDPISEHNRLYWYRQTLGQGPEFLTYFQNEAQLEKSRLLSDRFSAERPKGSFSTLEIQRTEQGDSAMYLCASSLPIPEAFFGQGTRLTVV.